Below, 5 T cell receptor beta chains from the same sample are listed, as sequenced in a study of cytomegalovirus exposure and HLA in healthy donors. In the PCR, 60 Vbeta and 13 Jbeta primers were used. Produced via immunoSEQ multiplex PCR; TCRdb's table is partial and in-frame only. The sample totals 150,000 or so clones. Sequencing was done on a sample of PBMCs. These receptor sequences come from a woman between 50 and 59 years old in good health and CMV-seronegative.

DNA of the CDR3: TGTGCCAGCAGCTTTAGCGTTGGGCCCTACGAGCAGTACTTC. Residues: CASSFSVGPYEQYF. The chain couples TRBV5-6 to TRBJ2-7; D possibly corresponds to TRBD2 (5 bases). With 2 bases removed from V and 2 bases from J, the gap between germline ends came to 11 bases. There are 14 residues in the CDR3. Germline values: CDR1 SGHDT, CDR2 YYEEEE.

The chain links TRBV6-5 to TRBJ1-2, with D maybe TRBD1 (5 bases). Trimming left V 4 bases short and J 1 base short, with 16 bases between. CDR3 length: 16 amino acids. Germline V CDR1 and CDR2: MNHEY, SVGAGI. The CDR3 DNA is TGTGCCAGCAGTTCCCGGGGGGGGGTTGGTAACTATGGCTACACCTTC. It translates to CASSSRGGVGNYGYTF.

CDR3 amino acids: CASSPEILTANTEAFF. CDR3 bases: TGTGCCAGCAGCCCCGAGATTTTGACAGCGAACACTGAAGCTTTCTTT. The genes are TRBV7-9 and TRBJ1-1; possible D gene TRBD1, 5 bases. Trimming pared 5 bases from V and 1 base from J, leaving 17 bases between. Germline V lookup: CDR1 SEHNR, CDR2 FQNEAQ (reference sequence). The CDR3 sequence is 16 residues long. The variable domain in full, completed from reference TRBV7-9 and TRBJ1-1, reads DTGVSQNPRHKITKRGQNVTFRCDPISEHNRLYWYRQTLGQGPEFLTYFQNEAQLEKSRLLSDRFSAERPKGSFSTLEIQRTEQGDSAMYLCASSPEILTANTEAFFGQGTRLTVV.

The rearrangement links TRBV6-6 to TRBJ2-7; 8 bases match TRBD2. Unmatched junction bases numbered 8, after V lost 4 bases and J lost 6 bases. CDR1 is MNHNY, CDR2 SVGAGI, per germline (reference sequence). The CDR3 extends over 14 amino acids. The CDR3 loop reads CASSLGGGRVEQYF. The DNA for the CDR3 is TGTGCCAGCAGTTTGGGCGGGGGGCGAGTCGAGCAGTACTTC.

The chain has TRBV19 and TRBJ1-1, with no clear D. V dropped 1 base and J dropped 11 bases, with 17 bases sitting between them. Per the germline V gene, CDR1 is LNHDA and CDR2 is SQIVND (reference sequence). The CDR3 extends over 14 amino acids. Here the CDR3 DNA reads TGTGCCAGTAGTATAGGACTGGCCCCTGTGGAGGCTTTCTTT. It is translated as CASSIGLAPVEAFF.